A selection of T cell receptor beta chains follows, all from one sample in a study of T cell changes during pregnancy in multiple sclerosis. This table comes from immunoSEQ multiplex PCR, and its TCRdb copy is limited to in-frame clones, with some not included. The sample lists around 74,000 clones, approximately 90% seen once, with less than 4% in the top ten. The material was peripheral blood, obtained before pregnancy. The receptors derive from a female donor with multiple sclerosis, enrolled in a pregnancy study. CDR3s include the opening cysteine and the closing phenylalanine or tryptophan. Each record gives: J gene, V gene, clone size, D gene, CDR3 DNA, CDR3 protein. The D gene is left open where the match is weak. For some rows the clone size is stated as once, few or many, or as a class when expanded; others skip it.

J gene: TRBJ1-1
V gene: TRBV7-6
clone size: once
D gene: TRBD1
CDR3 DNA: TGTGCCAGCAGCCCCTGGCCGGAAGGGACAGACTCGAACACTGAAGCTTTCTTT
CDR3 protein: CASSPWPEGTDSNTEAFF

J gene: TRBJ2-3
V gene: TRBV13
clone size: once
D gene: .
CDR3 DNA: TGTGCCAGCAGCTTGTGGACTTCTAGCACAGATACGCAGTATTTT
CDR3 protein: CASSLWTSSTDTQYF

J gene: TRBJ2-3
V gene: TRBV7-2
clone size: .
D gene: .
CDR3 DNA: TGTGCCAGCAGCTGGGGACTTCGCACAGATACGCAGTATTTT
CDR3 protein: CASSWGLRTDTQYF

J gene: TRBJ2-5
V gene: TRBV27
clone size: .
D gene: .
CDR3 DNA: TGTGCCAGCAGTTTAAAGTACAGGGACCAAGAGACCCAGTACTTC
CDR3 protein: CASSLKYRDQETQYF

J gene: TRBJ1-1
V gene: TRBV13
clone size: .
D gene: .
CDR3 DNA: TGTGCCACCTCGAGGGGCCGAGGGGGGGTATGGAACACTGAAGCTTTCTTT
CDR3 protein: CATSRGRGGVWNTEAFF

J gene: TRBJ2-7
V gene: TRBV2
clone size: .
D gene: TRBD1
CDR3 DNA: TGTGCCAGCAATACGGGACAGACGTACTCCCGAGAGTACTTC
CDR3 protein: CASNTGQTYSREYF

J gene: TRBJ2-7
V gene: TRBV27
clone size: few
D gene: TRBD2
CDR3 DNA: TGTGCCAGCAGTCCGTTCGCTAGCGGGACCTTATCCCTCTACGAGCAGTACTTC
CDR3 protein: CASSPFASGTLSLYEQYF

J gene: TRBJ2-7
V gene: TRBV5-1
clone size: .
D gene: TRBD1
CDR3 DNA: TGCGCCAGCAGCCTATTGGGACAGTCATACGAGCAGTACTTC
CDR3 protein: CASSLLGQSYEQYF

J gene: TRBJ2-7
V gene: TRBV28
clone size: .
D gene: .
CDR3 DNA: TGTGCCAGCAGTATGACCAGGGAGCAGTACTTC
CDR3 protein: CASSMTREQYF

J gene: TRBJ1-1
V gene: TRBV6-4
clone size: .
D gene: .
CDR3 DNA: TGTGCCAGCAGAATACAGGGATGGGCGAACACTGAAGCTTTCTTT
CDR3 protein: CASRIQGWANTEAFF

J gene: TRBJ2-5
V gene: TRBV6-1
clone size: .
D gene: TRBD2
CDR3 DNA: TGTGCCAGCAGGGGCGGGGCGGGAGTTGAGACCCAGTACTTC
CDR3 protein: CASRGGAGVETQYF

J gene: TRBJ2-7
V gene: TRBV6-1
clone size: .
D gene: .
CDR3 DNA: TGTGCCAGCGGACTATCACCTCTCTACGAGCAGTACTTC
CDR3 protein: CASGLSPLYEQYF